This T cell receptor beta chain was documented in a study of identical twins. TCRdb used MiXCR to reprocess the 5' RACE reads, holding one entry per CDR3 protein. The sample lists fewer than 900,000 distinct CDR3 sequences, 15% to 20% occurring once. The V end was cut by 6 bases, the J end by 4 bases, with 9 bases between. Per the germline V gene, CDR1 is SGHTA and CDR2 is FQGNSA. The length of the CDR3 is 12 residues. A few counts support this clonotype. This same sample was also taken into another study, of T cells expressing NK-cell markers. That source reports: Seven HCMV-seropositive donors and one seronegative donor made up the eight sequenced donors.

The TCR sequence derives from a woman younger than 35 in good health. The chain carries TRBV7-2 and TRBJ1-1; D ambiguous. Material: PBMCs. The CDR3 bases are TGTGCCAGCAGTATTGAGGTCACTGAAGCTTTCTTT. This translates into CASSIEVTEAFF.